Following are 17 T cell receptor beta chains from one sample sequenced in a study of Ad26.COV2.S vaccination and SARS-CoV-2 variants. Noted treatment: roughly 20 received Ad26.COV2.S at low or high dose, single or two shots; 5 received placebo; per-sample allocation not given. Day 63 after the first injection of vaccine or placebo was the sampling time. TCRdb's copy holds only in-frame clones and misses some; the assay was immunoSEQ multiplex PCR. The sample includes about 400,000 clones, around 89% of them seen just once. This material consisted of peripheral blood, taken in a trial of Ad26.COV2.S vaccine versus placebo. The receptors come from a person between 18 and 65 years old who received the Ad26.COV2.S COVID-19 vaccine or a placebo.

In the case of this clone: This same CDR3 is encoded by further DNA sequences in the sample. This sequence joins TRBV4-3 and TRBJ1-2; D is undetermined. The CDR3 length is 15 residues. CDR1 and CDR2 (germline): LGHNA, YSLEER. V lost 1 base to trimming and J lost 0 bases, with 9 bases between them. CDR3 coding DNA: TGCGCCAGCAGCCAAGCGGGAGGTGCTAACTATGGCTACACCTTC. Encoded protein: CASSQAGGANYGYTF.

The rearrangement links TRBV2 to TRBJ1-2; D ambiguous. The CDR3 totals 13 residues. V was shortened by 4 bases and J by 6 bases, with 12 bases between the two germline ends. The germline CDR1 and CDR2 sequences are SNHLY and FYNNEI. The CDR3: CASSVGAVHGYTF. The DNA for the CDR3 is TGTGCCAGCAGTGTTGGAGCGGTCCATGGCTACACCTTC. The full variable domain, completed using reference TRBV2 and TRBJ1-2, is EPEVTQTPSHQVTQMGQEVILRCVPISNHLYFYWYRQILGQKVEFLVSFYNNEISEKSEIFDDQFSVERPDGSNFTLKIRSTKLEDSAMYFCASSVGAVHGYTFGSGTRLTVV.

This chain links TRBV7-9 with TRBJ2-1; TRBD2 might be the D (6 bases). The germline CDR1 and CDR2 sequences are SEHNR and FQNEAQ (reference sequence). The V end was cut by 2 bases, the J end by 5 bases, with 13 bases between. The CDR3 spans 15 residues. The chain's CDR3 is CASSLQQAGHNEQFF. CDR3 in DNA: TGTGCCAGCAGCTTACAACAAGCGGGCCACAATGAGCAGTTCTTC. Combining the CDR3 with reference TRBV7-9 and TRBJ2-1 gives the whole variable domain DTGVSQNPRHKITKRGQNVTFRCDPISEHNRLYWYRQTLGQGPEFLTYFQNEAQLEKSRLLSDRFSAERPKGSFSTLEIQRTEQGDSAMYLCASSLQQAGHNEQFFGPGTRLTVL.

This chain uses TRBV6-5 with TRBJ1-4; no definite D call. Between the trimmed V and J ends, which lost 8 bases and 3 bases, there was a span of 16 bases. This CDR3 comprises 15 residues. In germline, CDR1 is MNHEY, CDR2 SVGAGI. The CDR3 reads CASCSLGTSNEKLFF. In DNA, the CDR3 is TGTGCCAGCTGCTCCCTCGGCACGTCTAATGAAAAACTGTTTTTT.

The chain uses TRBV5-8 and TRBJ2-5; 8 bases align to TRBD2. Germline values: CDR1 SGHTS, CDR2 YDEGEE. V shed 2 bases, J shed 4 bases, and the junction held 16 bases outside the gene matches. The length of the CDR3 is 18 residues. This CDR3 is CASSLGTRGRKGVETQYF. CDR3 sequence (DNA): TGTGCCAGCAGCTTAGGGACTAGAGGACGGAAAGGAGTAGAGACCCAGTACTTC.

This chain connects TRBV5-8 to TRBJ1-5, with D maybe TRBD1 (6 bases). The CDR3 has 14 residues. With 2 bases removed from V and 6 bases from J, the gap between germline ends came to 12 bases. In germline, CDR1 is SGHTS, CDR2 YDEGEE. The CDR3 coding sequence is TGTGCCAGCAGCTTAGGACAGTACAGTCAGCCCCAGCATTTT. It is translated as CASSLGQYSQPQHF.

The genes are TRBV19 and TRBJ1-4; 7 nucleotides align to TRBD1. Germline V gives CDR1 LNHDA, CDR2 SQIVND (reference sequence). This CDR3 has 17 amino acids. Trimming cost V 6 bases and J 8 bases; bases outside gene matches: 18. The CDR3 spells CASSGPHTGATSEKLFF. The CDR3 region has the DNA TGTGCCAGTAGCGGTCCGCACACAGGGGCAACCTCCGAAAAACTGTTTTTT.

DNA of the CDR3: TGTGCCAGCAGACAGGGGGCAAATGGCTACACCTTC. Encoded protein: CASRQGANGYTF. This sequence joins TRBV9 and TRBJ1-2; TRBD1 matches 9 bases. Germline CDR1 is SGDLS and CDR2 is YYNGEE. V shed 5 bases, J shed 6 bases, and the junction held 2 bases outside the gene matches. CDR3 length: 12 amino acids.

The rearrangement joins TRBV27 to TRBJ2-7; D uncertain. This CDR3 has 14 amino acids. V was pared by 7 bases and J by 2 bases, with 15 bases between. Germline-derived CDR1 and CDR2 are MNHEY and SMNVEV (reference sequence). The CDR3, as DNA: TGTGCCAGCAATTCTTTGATTCAGCCCTACGAGCAGTACTTC. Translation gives CASNSLIQPYEQYF.

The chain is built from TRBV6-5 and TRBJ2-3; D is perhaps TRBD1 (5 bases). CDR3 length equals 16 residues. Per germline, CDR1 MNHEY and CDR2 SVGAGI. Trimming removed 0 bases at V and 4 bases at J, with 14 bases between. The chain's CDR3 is CASSYSISAGPDTQYF. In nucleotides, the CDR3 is TGTGCCAGCAGTTACTCGATATCAGCAGGGCCAGATACGCAGTATTTT.

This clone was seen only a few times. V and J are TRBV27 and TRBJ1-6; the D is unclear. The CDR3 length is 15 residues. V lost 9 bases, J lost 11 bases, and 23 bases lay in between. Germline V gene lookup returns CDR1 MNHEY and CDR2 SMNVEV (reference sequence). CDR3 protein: CASGPAGVSIPPLHF. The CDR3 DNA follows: TGTGCCAGTGGGCCCGCCGGGGTTAGTATCCCACCCCTCCACTTT.

Here the CDR3 reads CASSLGQGRETQYF. DNA for the CDR3: TGTGCCAGTAGTTTGGGGCAGGGTAGAGAGACCCAGTACTTC. The V and J genes are TRBV19 and TRBJ2-5, with D possibly being TRBD1 (5 bases). Germline V gene sequence: CDR1 LNHDA, CDR2 SQIVND (reference sequence). V lost 5 bases to trimming and J lost 4 bases, with 14 bases between them. The CDR3 loop spans 14 amino acids.

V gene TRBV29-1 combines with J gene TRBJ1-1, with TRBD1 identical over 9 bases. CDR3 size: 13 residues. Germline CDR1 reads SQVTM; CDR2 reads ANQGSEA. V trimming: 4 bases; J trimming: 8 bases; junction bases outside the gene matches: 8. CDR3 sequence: CSVVDRGSREAFF. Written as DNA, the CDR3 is TGCAGCGTTGTGGACAGGGGATCTCGGGAAGCTTTCTTT.

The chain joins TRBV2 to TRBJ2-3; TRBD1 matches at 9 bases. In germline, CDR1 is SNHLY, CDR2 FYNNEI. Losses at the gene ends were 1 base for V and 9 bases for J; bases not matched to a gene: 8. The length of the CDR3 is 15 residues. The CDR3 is CASSEGTGAGRTQYF. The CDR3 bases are TGTGCCAGCAGTGAAGGGACAGGGGCTGGTAGGACGCAGTATTTT.

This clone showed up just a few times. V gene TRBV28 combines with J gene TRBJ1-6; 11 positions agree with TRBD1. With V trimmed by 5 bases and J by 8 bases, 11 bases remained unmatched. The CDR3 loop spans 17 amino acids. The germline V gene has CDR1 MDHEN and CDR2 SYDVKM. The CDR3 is CASSIRTGGYLDSPLHF. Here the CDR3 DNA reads TGTGCCAGCAGTATACGGACAGGGGGCTATTTAGATTCACCCCTCCACTTT. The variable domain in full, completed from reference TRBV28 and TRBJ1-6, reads DVKVTQSSRYLVKRTGEKVFLECVQDMDHENMFWYRQDPGLGLRLIYFSYDVKMKEKGDIPEGYSVSREKKERFSLILESASTNQTSMYLCASSIRTGGYLDSPLHFGNGTRLTVT.

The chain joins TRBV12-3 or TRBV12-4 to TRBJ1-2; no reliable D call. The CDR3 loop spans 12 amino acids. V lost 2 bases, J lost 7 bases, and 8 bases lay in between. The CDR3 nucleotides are TGTGCCAGCAGTTTAAGCACGGGTGGCTACACCTTC. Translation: CASSLSTGGYTF.

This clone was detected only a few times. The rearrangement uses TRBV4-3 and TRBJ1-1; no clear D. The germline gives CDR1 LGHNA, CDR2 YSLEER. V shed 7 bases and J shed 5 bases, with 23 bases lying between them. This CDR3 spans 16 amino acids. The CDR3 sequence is CASTQRARAPKTEAFF. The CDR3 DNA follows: TGCGCCAGCACGCAGAGGGCTCGGGCCCCGAAGACTGAAGCTTTCTTT.